This passage covers 20 T cell receptor beta chains from one sample sequenced in a study of molecular identifiers for immune sequencing clone quantification. TCRdb re-called the PCR reads through MiXCR, storing one row per CDR3 protein. The data show under 800,000 distinct CDR3 sequences, about 25% seen once. Material: naive CD8+ T cells from blood, with Jurkat cell RNA spiked in. Subset given: FACS-sorted CD8+CD4-CCR7+CD45RA+ naive T cells. All receptors come from a human donor in good health. Some libraries in this study had Jurkat cell RNA spiked in.

J is TRBJ2-7 and V is TRBV12-3 or TRBV12-4; D is uncertain. CDR3 length: 15 residues. With 5 bases removed from V and 5 bases from J, the gap between germline ends came to 19 bases. The CDR3 reads CASSLPQAAKNEQYF. The DNA for the CDR3 is TGTGCCAGCAGTCTACCACAAGCTGCTAAGAACGAGCAGTACTTC.

With regard to this clonotype: A much larger clone is a single base away; this may be a read error. This sequence joins TRBV5-1 and TRBJ2-3; D possibly corresponds to TRBD1 (6 bases). Germline V lookup: CDR1 SGHRS, CDR2 YFSETQ. CDR3 length: 14 amino acids. The CDR3: CAGSLKKGADTQYF. The CDR3 nucleotides are TGCGCCGGCAGCTTGAAGAAGGGGGCAGATACGCAGTATTTT. The full variable domain, in which reference TRBV5-1 and TRBJ2-3 provide the parts outside the CDR3, is KAGVTQTPRYLIKTRGQQVTLSCSPISGHRSVSWYQQTPGQGLQFLFEYFSETQRNKGNFPGRFSGRQFSNSRSEMNVSTLELGDSALYLCAGSLKKGADTQYFGPGTRLTVL.

With regard to this clonotype: A read error is possible here, since a much larger clone lies one base away. The CDR3 nucleotides read TGCGCCAGCAGCTTGGCCGGGTGGTCCTACAATGAGCAGCTCTTC. It translates to CASSLAGWSYNEQLF. The chain couples TRBV5-1 to TRBJ2-1; the D is unclear. The length of the CDR3 is 15 residues. CDR1 is SGHRS and CDR2 is YFSETQ in the germline V gene. Together with reference TRBV5-1 and TRBJ2-1, the CDR3 gives the full variable domain: KAGVTQTPRYLIKTRGQQVTLSCSPISGHRSVSWYQQTPGQGLQFLFEYFSETQRNKGNFPGRFSGRQFSNSRSEMNVSTLELGDSALYLCASSLAGWSYNEQLFGPGTRLTVL.

This clonotype showed up many times. CDR3 sequence (DNA): TGCGCCAGCAGCTTGGGACAACCCCCTATCACTGAAGCTTTCTTT. This sequence encodes CASSLGQPPITEAFF. V usage is TRBV5-1 and J usage is TRBJ1-1; D is unresolved. V shed 0 bases and J shed 4 bases, with 13 bases lying between them. Germline V lookup: CDR1 SGHRS, CDR2 YFSETQ. This CDR3 region has 15 residues.

This clonotype was seen at least ten times. The chain carries TRBV5-1 and TRBJ2-6; 8 bases align to TRBD1. Trimming took 3 bases from V and 3 from J; bases not matched to a gene: 2. Per the germline V gene, CDR1 is SGHRS and CDR2 is YFSETQ. The CDR3 totals 15 residues. Here the CDR3 reads CASSSRGRGANVLTF. In DNA, the CDR3 is TGCGCCAGCAGCTCCAGGGGGCGTGGGGCCAACGTCCTGACTTTC. The entire variable domain, with the rest obtained from reference TRBV5-1 and TRBJ2-6, is as follows: KAGVTQTPRYLIKTRGQQVTLSCSPISGHRSVSWYQQTPGQGLQFLFEYFSETQRNKGNFPGRFSGRQFSNSRSEMNVSTLELGDSALYLCASSSRGRGANVLTFGAGSRLTVL.

Many counts were recorded for this clonotype. The chain combines TRBV29-1 with TRBJ2-5; D unclear. The CDR3 consists of 14 residues. Trimming left V 2 bases short and J 2 bases short, with 12 bases between. CDR1 is SQVTM, CDR2 ANQGSEA, per germline. For the CDR3, the DNA is TGCAGCGTTGAATACGTGCCGGCACAAGAGACCCAGTACTTC. Protein: CSVEYVPAQETQYF. Looking up the rest from reference TRBV29-1 and TRBJ2-5 gives the full variable domain: SAVISQKPSRDICQRGTSLTIQCQVDSQVTMMFWYRQQPGQSLTLIATANQGSEATYESGFVIDKFPISRPNLTFSTLTVSNMSPEDSSIYLCSVEYVPAQETQYFGPGTRLLVL.

This clonotype has only a few counts. The J gene is TRBJ1-2, the V gene TRBV30; D uncertain. The CDR3 is 10 residues long. V was shortened by 6 bases and J by 6 bases, with 8 bases between the two germline ends. Germline CDR1 GTSNPN, CDR2 SVGIG (reference sequence). CDR3 protein: CACQLDGYTF. The CDR3 region has the DNA TGTGCCTGCCAACTGGATGGCTACACCTTC.

This clonotype was seen more than once but under ten times. The rearrangement joins TRBV4-3 to TRBJ2-1; 8 bases line up with TRBD2. V was pared by 0 bases and J by 2 bases, with 9 bases of the junction left unmatched. Germline CDR1 and CDR2: LGHNA and YSLEER. This CDR3 contains 18 residues. This CDR3 is CASSQDLSSGGAYNEQFF. The CDR3 DNA is TGCGCCAGCAGCCAAGATCTCTCGAGCGGGGGTGCCTACAATGAGCAGTTCTTC.

This clonotype was picked up a small number of times. This rearrangement joins TRBV29-1 to TRBJ1-4; D remains ambiguous. Germline-derived CDR1 and CDR2 are SQVTM and ANQGSEA. Trimming cost V 0 bases and J 1 base, with 12 bases left between them. This CDR3 is 16 amino acids long. CDR3 region: CSVEDSLGGTNEKLFF. In DNA form, the CDR3 reads TGCAGCGTTGAAGACAGCTTAGGAGGAACTAATGAAAAACTGTTTTTT.

The V call is TRBV20-1, the J call TRBJ2-2; D possibly corresponds to TRBD1 (7 bases). The germline V gene has CDR1 DFQATT and CDR2 SNEGSKA (reference sequence). The V end lost 3 bases, the J end lost 6 bases, and 20 bases lay between the germline ends. The CDR3 sequence is 16 residues long. This CDR3 is CSARPDRRVFAGELFF. In nucleotides, the CDR3 is TGCAGTGCTAGGCCGGACAGGAGGGTTTTTGCCGGGGAGCTGTTTTTT.

The gene calls are TRBV5-1 and TRBJ2-3, with 7 bases matching TRBD2. Germline CDR1 reads SGHRS; CDR2 reads YFSETQ. J was trimmed by 0 bases and V by 1 base; bases with no gene match: 5. The CDR3 has 16 residues. The CDR3 here is CASSLRASGSTDTQYF. CDR3 nucleotide sequence: TGCGCCAGCAGCTTGAGGGCTAGCGGTAGCACAGATACGCAGTATTTT. Drawing the rest from reference TRBV5-1 and TRBJ2-3, the complete variable domain is KAGVTQTPRYLIKTRGQQVTLSCSPISGHRSVSWYQQTPGQGLQFLFEYFSETQRNKGNFPGRFSGRQFSNSRSEMNVSTLELGDSALYLCASSLRASGSTDTQYFGPGTRLTVL.

CDR3 region: CASSPTWGGMNEQFF. The CDR3 DNA reads TGCGCCAGCAGCCCCACCTGGGGGGGCATGAATGAGCAGTTCTTC. The chain is built from TRBV4-1 and TRBJ2-1, with D possibly matching TRBD2 (7 bases). The germline V gene encodes CDR1 MGHRA and CDR2 YSYEKL. This CDR3 has 15 residues. V was trimmed by 4 bases and J by 7 bases, leaving 17 bases between them.

In regard to this clonotype: At one end the junction does not follow the germline gene, possibly because of a read error. The J gene is TRBJ1-1, the V gene TRBV7-2; D is unclear. The CDR3 sequence is 13 residues long. Germline V CDR1 and CDR2: SGHTA, FQGNSA. The CDR3 protein is CASSLGSSTEASF. The CDR3 DNA is TGTGCCAGCAGCTTAGGCTCCAGCACTGAAGCTTCCTTT.

This clonotype has at least ten counts. V gene TRBV6-2 or TRBV6-3 combines with J gene TRBJ1-1, with unresolved D. The CDR3 has 12 amino acids. V was pared by 1 base and J by 5 bases, with 5 bases between. Looked up from germline, CDR1 is MNHEY and CDR2 is SVGEGT. The CDR3 loop reads CASSYWGTEAFF. The CDR3, as DNA: TGTGCCAGCAGTTACTGGGGAACTGAAGCTTTCTTT.

The rearrangement links TRBV20-1 to TRBJ2-7, with TRBD1 as a possible D gene (6 bases). Germline V CDR1 and CDR2: DFQATT, SNEGSKA (reference sequence). The CDR3 sequence is 14 residues long. V lost 1 base and J 2 bases, leaving 12 bases between the germline ends. The CDR3 DNA follows: TGCAGTGCTAGAGGGGACACTTACCCCTACGAGCAGTACTTC. It is translated as CSARGDTYPYEQYF.

CDR3 in DNA: TGTGCCAGCAGGGGGACAGGGGGTTGGACTGAAGCTTTCTTT. This codes for CASRGTGGWTEAFF. The chain links TRBV2 to TRBJ1-1; 11 bases are shared with TRBD1. This CDR3 is 14 amino acids long. Trimming cost V 6 bases and J 5 bases; bases outside gene matches: 5. Germline V gene data show CDR1 as SNHLY and CDR2 as FYNNEI.

Many counts were recorded for this clonotype. This chain uses TRBV4-1 with TRBJ1-5; D ambiguous. Germline assignment: CDR1 MGHRA and CDR2 YSYEKL. This CDR3 spans 14 amino acids. Trimming removed 1 base at V and 6 bases at J, with 10 bases between. CDR3 region: CASSQGHSSQPQHF. The CDR3, as DNA: TGCGCCAGCAGCCAAGGGCATTCCAGTCAGCCCCAGCATTTT.

The chain employs TRBV10-3 and TRBJ1-1, with a tentative D call TRBD1 (6 bases). The CDR3 is 15 amino acids. CDR1 and CDR2 from the germline V gene are ENHRY and SYGVKD. Trimming took 5 bases from V and 10 from J, leaving 23 bases between them. The CDR3 DNA follows: TGTGCCATCAGTACCTTAGGGGGGGGTGCTCCTGCAGCTTTCTTT. It is translated as CAISTLGGGAPAAFF.

This clonotype was picked up a small number of times. This rearrangement joins TRBV9 to TRBJ2-7; D assignment may be TRBD1 or TRBD2 (5 bases each). CDR3 length: 15 residues. Trimming took 4 bases from V and 0 from J, leaving 14 bases between them. CDR1 and CDR2 from the germline V gene are SGDLS and YYNGEE. CDR3 loop: CASSPEGSSSYEQYF. CDR3 nucleotide sequence: TGTGCCAGCAGCCCCGAGGGGTCAAGCTCCTACGAGCAGTACTTC.

This clonotype was seen many times. The V gene is TRBV5-1, the J gene TRBJ2-2, with 9 bases identical to TRBD1. The germline CDR1 and CDR2 sequences are SGHRS and YFSETQ. The CDR3 covers 18 residues. V lost 7 bases, J lost 0 bases, and 13 bases stayed unmatched. CDR3 amino acids: CASVRDRALSANTGELFF. The CDR3 coding sequence is TGCGCCAGCGTCCGGGACAGGGCCTTAAGTGCGAACACCGGGGAGCTGTTTTTT.